Listed below are T cell receptor beta chains from one sample, sequenced in a study of identical twins. TCRdb fed the 5' RACE reads into MiXCR, producing one record per CDR3 protein. Of just over 450,000 distinct CDR3 sequences in the sample, 12% to 15% were seen once. Separately, the same data were catalogued under a study of yellow fever vaccine responses in identical twins.

Sequencing input: CD4+ T cells sorted from blood. Receptors originate from a woman between 18 and 29 years old in good health. Both conserved end residues are part of each CDR3. Each record gives: D gene, J gene, clone size, CDR3 length, V gene, CDR3 DNA, CDR3 protein. D genes are given only for firm matches. Rows may omit the clone size; those that give it use once, few, many or a size class.

>TRBD2|TRBJ2-7|.|13|TRBV18
TGTGCCAGCTCCCCCGGACTAGCTTCCGAGCAGTACTTC
CASSPGLASEQYF
>.|TRBJ2-3|.|16|TRBV7-2
TGTGCCAGCAGCCCCGCCTCGGACCCTCTCGCCGGTACGCAGTATTTT
CASSPASDPLAGTQYF
>.|TRBJ2-7|few|15|TRBV6-1
TGTGCCAGCAGAACAGTTAGCAAGAGCCGCCACGAGCAGTACTTC
CASRTVSKSRHEQYF
>.|TRBJ2-4|.|16|TRBV2
TGTGCCAGCCTTGAACGTCCACCTCTAGGCAAAAACATTCAGTACTTC
CASLERPPLGKNIQYF
>TRBD1|TRBJ2-7|.|13|TRBV20-1
TGCAGTGCTCAAGACAGGGGTTCCTACGAGCAGTACTTC
CSAQDRGSYEQYF
>.|TRBJ2-1|.|14|TRBV10-3
TGTGCCATCAGTGAGAATGTTTACGGGAAGGAGCAGTTCTTC
CAISENVYGKEQFF
>.|TRBJ2-2|few|13|TRBV9
TGTGCCAGCACCTCGGCCCTCACCGGGGAGCTGTTTTTT
CASTSALTGELFF
>.|TRBJ2-7|.|14|TRBV3-1
TGTGCCAGCAGCCAAGGACCTGTAGGCTACGAGCAGTACTTC
CASSQGPVGYEQYF
>TRBD1|TRBJ2-1|.|15|TRBV6-5
TGTGCCAGCAGTTTATTGGGGACAGGGGGCGGGGAGCAGTTCTTC
CASSLLGTGGGEQFF
>TRBD2|TRBJ2-1|.|15|TRBV10-3
TGTGCCATCAGTGAGGGGACTAGCGGCTTCAATGAGCAGTTCTTC
CAISEGTSGFNEQFF
>TRBD2|TRBJ2-3|.|16|TRBV20-1
TGCAGTGCAACCGGACTAGCGGGGATTAGCACAGATACGCAGTATTTT
CSATGLAGISTDTQYF
>TRBD2|TRBJ2-3|.|17|TRBV6-5
TGTGCCAGCAGTTACTCTACACTAGCGGGGGTCACAGATACGCAGTATTTT
CASSYSTLAGVTDTQYF
>.|TRBJ2-7|few|14|TRBV7-8
TGTGCCAGCAGCCCGCTTGGGGGTAAAAGCGAGCAGTACTTC
CASSPLGGKSEQYF
>TRBD2|TRBJ2-1|many|15|TRBV12-3/TRBV12-4
TGTGCCAGCAGTCAACTAGCGGGGGGCAGGGATGAGCAGTTCTTC
CASSQLAGGRDEQFF
>TRBD1|TRBJ2-5|few|16|TRBV12-3/TRBV12-4
TGTGCCAGCAGTTTAGCAGGGGGCGCTATCTCAGAGACCCAGTACTTC
CASSLAGGAISETQYF
>.|TRBJ2-7|.|16|TRBV5-1
TGCGCCAGCAGCACTGAACCCAGGGGCATCTCCTACGAGCAGTACTTC
CASSTEPRGISYEQYF
>TRBD2|TRBJ2-3|.|16|TRBV5-1
TGCGCCAGCAGCCCCGGGGGGTCAATACGCACAGATACGCAGTATTTT
CASSPGGSIRTDTQYF
>.|TRBJ1-1|.|15|TRBV4-1
TGCGCCAGCAGCCAAGCGCTCCTGGGGAACACTGAAGCTTTCTTT
CASSQALLGNTEAFF
>.|TRBJ2-7|many|14|TRBV12-3/TRBV12-4
TGTGCCAGCAGTTTAATGGCAGGGTCCTACGAGCAGTACTTC
CASSLMAGSYEQYF
>.|TRBJ2-7|.|14|TRBV5-1
TGCGCCAGCAGCTTGGGCCAGGACTCCTACGAGCAGTACTTC
CASSLGQDSYEQYF
>.|TRBJ1-5|many|15|TRBV12-3/TRBV12-4
TGTGCCAGCAGTTTTGGACAGCATAGCAATCAGCCCCAGCATTTT
CASSFGQHSNQPQHF
>TRBD2|TRBJ2-7|.|15|TRBV28
TGTGCCAGCAGAAGTGGGACTAGCGGAGCCTACGAGCAGTACTTC
CASRSGTSGAYEQYF
>TRBD2|TRBJ2-7|.|15|TRBV10-2
TGCGCCAGCAGCCTCCTAGCGGGGGGTGCCTACGAGCAGTACTTC
CASSLLAGGAYEQYF
>TRBD1|TRBJ2-7|.|14|TRBV12-3/TRBV12-4
TGTGCCAGCAGTTTACTAGGGACAGGGCCCGAGCAGTACTTC
CASSLLGTGPEQYF
>.|TRBJ2-5|.|11|TRBV20-1
TGCAGTGCTAATGTGGTAGAGACCCAGTACTTC
CSANVVETQYF
>.|TRBJ2-2|.|15|TRBV20-1
TGCAGTGCTAGGACTTGGCCAGCGAACACCGGGGAGCTGTTTTTT
CSARTWPANTGELFF
>TRBD1|TRBJ1-2|few|13|TRBV6-1
TGTGCCAGCAGTCGACAGGGGTTGGGTGGCTACACCTTC
CASSRQGLGGYTF
>.|TRBJ2-2|many|15|TRBV29-1
TGCAGCGCCCCCGGGGGTCAGGGGTGGACCGGGGAGCTGTTTTTT
CSAPGGQGWTGELFF
>TRBD1|TRBJ1-5|.|16|TRBV20-1
TGCAGTGCTAGAGATAAGGGGGCGGGTAGCAATCAGCCCCAGCATTTT
CSARDKGAGSNQPQHF
>.|TRBJ2-1|.|17|TRBV15
TGTGCCACCAGCAGAGGTAGGGGGACGAGCTCCTACAATGAGCAGTTCTTC
CATSRGRGTSSYNEQFF
>.|TRBJ2-7|few|15|TRBV7-2
TGTGCCAGCAGCTCGATCCGGGCCCTGACGGGGGAGCAGTACTTC
CASSSIRALTGEQYF
>.|TRBJ2-6|few|17|TRBV5-1
TGCGCCAGCAGCTGGGCGACCCGGGGTTCTGGGGCCAACGTCCTGACTTTC
CASSWATRGSGANVLTF